The T cell receptor beta chain under discussion was sequenced for a study of early T cells in non-severe SARS-CoV-2 infection (dated by TCRdb to 2020 to 2022). Study-level background: Because TCR sequencing relied on bulk RNA taken from unsorted whole blood, pairing of alpha and beta chains was not possible.

Study-level results and caveats: VDJdb matching was skewed toward anti-spike CD8 responses, so virus-specific expansions were likely underestimated and private and CD4 specificities were missed.

This clonotype was picked up a small number of times. No cognate antigen has been identified for it. Per-base quality was not reported, and no clone a single base away is much larger than it. Libraries came from 5' RACE. The listed sequencing device is NextSeq 500. To correct for sequencing error and PCR bias, the TCR library protocol tagged individual cDNA molecules with unique molecular identifiers. Both TCR alpha and beta chains were sequenced, and tight co-correlation was observed between alpha and beta sequence abundances in each sample. The published analysis was carried out like this. Decombinator V4 was used to perform V gene, J gene and CDR3 annotation of TCR sequences. Expanded TCRs were defined as changing significantly between any two time points under a Poisson model with p below 0.0001. TCR abundances were normalised to the total number of TCRs sequenced per sample and expressed as counts per million. MAIT TCRs were defined by TRAV1-2 paired with TRAJ12, TRAJ20 or TRAJ33, and iNKT TCRs by TRAV10 paired with TRAJ18. VDJdb, accessed 1 November 2021, was searched for CMV, EBV and SARS-CoV-2 annotated TCRs, with TCRs annotated for multiple antigens excluded. TCRdb reprocessed the public reads (quality trimming at Q25 with fastp, clone calling with MiXCR) and kept in-frame beta chains. Rows with a matching CDR3 protein are joined into one entry that keeps the most common DNA and genes. TCRdb, not the original authors, processed these V and J calls. The sample contains under 45,000 distinct CDR3 sequences, around 9.9% of them found a single time. Of the sample, 8.5% to 10% is held by the ten largest clones.

This was a case-control study nested in a cohort of healthcare workers in London, UK, who had nasopharyngeal swab PCR tests and blood samples taken every week. Healthcare workers were enrolled in the week of the UK lockdown, from 23 to 31 March 2020, and were followed every week for up to roughly 15 weeks. Trimming takes 5 bases off V and 1 base off J; junction bases not matched to a gene: 11. In the germline V gene (reference sequence), CDR1 corresponds to MNHEY and CDR2 to SMNVEV. Measured from the cysteine to the phenylalanine, the CDR3 is 17 residues long. CDR3 DNA only is kept here, 51 bases in frame from base 1.

This sequence uses TRBV27 and TRBJ2-3, with TRBD1 matching 8 junction bases. The sequenced material came from whole blood. This TCR came from an adult who was a healthcare worker with PCR-confirmed SARS-CoV-2 infection or an uninfected control (not recorded which). At the DNA level, the sequence is TGTGCCAGCAGTGCCTCCGGGACAGGTACTCGCACAGATACGCAGTATTTT. Its protein is CASSASGTGTRTDTQYF.